This TCR beta chain was obtained from a study of T cell responses to AZD1222 COVID-19 vaccine. Measured with immunoSEQ multiplex PCR; TCRdb has only the in-frame clones, and not every one. The sample has about 120,000 clones, 94% seen once. Germline V CDR1 and CDR2: SGHTA, FQGNSA. V lost 1 base and J 0 bases, leaving 3 bases between the germline ends. The CDR3 contains 13 residues. The sequencing used peripheral blood, collected 28 days after the second AZD1222 dose. This sequence was found in an adult who received the AZD1222 COVID-19 vaccine. This sequence joins TRBV7-2 and TRBJ1-2; no firm D call. Here the CDR3 reads CASSLDSNYGYTF. CDR3 DNA sequence: TGTGCCAGCAGCTTAGACTCTAACTATGGCTACACCTTC.